The 27 T cell receptor beta chains listed next were all sequenced from one sample in a study of post-analysis software for immune sequencing data. The antigens of these receptors remain unknown. TCR beta libraries were prepared from cDNA with unique molecular identifiers. MiXCR was run by TCRdb on the PCR reads, yielding one entry per CDR3 protein. Altogether about 820,000 distinct CDR3 sequences are present, around 53% being singletons, with the ten largest covering roughly 4.4%. General study results and limits: Higher frequency in patients than in controls was seen for roughly 5 TRBV segments, with TRBV5-6, TRBV5-1 and TRBV20-1 among them.

The sample taken for sequencing was blood. Every receptor here comes from a girl aged 10-17 years with multiple sclerosis.

On this clonotype: A junction boundary mismatches the germline segment, possibly from a read error. The V gene is TRBV7-9, the J gene TRBJ2-1; a weak D match, TRBD2 (6 bases). Germline CDR1 and CDR2: SEHNR and FQNEAQ (reference sequence). This CDR3 is built from 14 residues. The CDR3 loop is CVSSFVAGHNEQFF. CDR3 sequence (DNA): TGTGTCAGCAGCTTTGTTGCGGGACACAATGAGCAGTTCTTC.

The chain carries TRBV5-1 and TRBJ2-5; 12 bases map to TRBD2. Trimming at V came to 4 bases and at J to 2 bases, leaving 6 bases not matched to a gene. CDR1 is SGHRS and CDR2 is YFSETQ in the germline V gene. The CDR3 length is 16 residues. As DNA, the CDR3 is TGCGCCAGCAGCCATAGACTAGCGGGGGATCAAGAGACCCAGTACTTC. Its protein is CASSHRLAGDQETQYF.

This clonotype showed up just once. J is TRBJ2-6 and V is TRBV5-1, with D maybe TRBD1 (6 bases). The V end lost 0 bases, the J end lost 0 bases, and 13 bases lay between the germline ends. Germline CDR1 is SGHRS and CDR2 is YFSETQ. This CDR3 spans 18 amino acids. The DNA of the CDR3 is TGCGCCAGCAGCTTGGAGGGTGGACAGTTCTCTGGGGCCAACGTCCTGACTTTC. Its translation is CASSLEGGQFSGANVLTF. The full variable domain, completed using reference TRBV5-1 and TRBJ2-6, is KAGVTQTPRYLIKTRGQQVTLSCSPISGHRSVSWYQQTPGQGLQFLFEYFSETQRNKGNFPGRFSGRQFSNSRSEMNVSTLELGDSALYLCASSLEGGQFSGANVLTFGAGSRLTVL.

This clonotype came up a few times. This chain joins TRBV29-1 and TRBJ2-5; D is tentatively TRBD1 or TRBD2 (5 bases each). Trimming cost V 5 bases and J 1 base, with 17 bases left between them. Germline V gives CDR1 SQVTM, CDR2 ANQGSEA. This CDR3 spans 15 amino acids. CDR3 loop: CSVRLWTRGQETQYF. Written as DNA, the CDR3 is TGCAGCGTTCGACTATGGACAAGGGGCCAAGAGACCCAGTACTTC.

This clonotype was counted between two and nine times. V and J are TRBV20-1 and TRBJ2-4, with D possibly being TRBD1 (5 bases). Trimming removed 3 bases at V and 0 bases at J, with 12 bases between. Looked up from germline, CDR1 is DFQATT and CDR2 is SNEGSKA (reference sequence). The CDR3 loop spans 15 amino acids. In DNA, the CDR3 is TGCAGTGCTAGTGATCAGGGCCTAGCCAAAAACATTCAGTACTTC. Amino acid sequence: CSASDQGLAKNIQYF.

The chain uses TRBV7-9 and TRBJ2-7, with TRBD2 matching 7 bases. The CDR3 covers 16 residues. CDR1 is SEHNR and CDR2 is FQNEAQ in the germline V gene (reference sequence). Trimming at V came to 1 base and at J to 0 bases, leaving 6 bases not matched to a gene. Written as DNA, the CDR3 is TGTGCCAGCAGCTTAGTGGGGGGGAGACACTCCTACGAGCAGTACTTC. It specifies CASSLVGGRHSYEQYF.

V usage is TRBV20-1 and J usage is TRBJ2-1; D gene unclear. The CDR3 totals 12 residues. Germline assignment: CDR1 DFQATT and CDR2 SNEGSKA (reference sequence). The V end lost 0 bases, the J end lost 7 bases, and 7 bases lay between the germline ends. CDR3 sequence (DNA): TGCAGTGCTAGAGAGGCGGAAAATGAGCAGTTCTTC. This sequence encodes CSAREAENEQFF.

J is TRBJ2-5 and V is TRBV7-8; 9 bases fit TRBD2. With 5 bases clipped from V and 4 bases from J, the junction kept 14 bases outside the gene matches. This CDR3 has 17 amino acids. Germline V CDR1 and CDR2: SGHVS, FQNEAQ. The CDR3 coding sequence is TGTGCCAGCAGCGGGGGAGCGGGGGGCGTTCCTATAGAGACCCAGTACTTC. Its protein product is CASSGGAGGVPIETQYF.

The V call is TRBV7-6, the J call TRBJ2-7, with 8 positions matching TRBD1. The CDR3 loop spans 16 amino acids. Germline V gene sequence: CDR1 SGHVS, CDR2 FNYEAQ. The trim removed 5 bases at V and 1 base at J, leaving 10 bases unmatched. CDR3 bases: TGTGCCAGCAGCGTATCCCAGGGGGCGGGATCCTACGAGCAGTACTTC. Amino acid sequence: CASSVSQGAGSYEQYF.

The chain has TRBV5-1 and TRBJ1-1; TRBD1 matches 12 bases. The CDR3 has 18 amino acids. Germline CDR1 SGHRS, CDR2 YFSETQ. The junction had 14 bases not matched to a gene; V was cut back by 4 bases and J by 4 bases. The DNA of the CDR3 is TGCGCCAGCAGCCTACTACCGGGACAGGGGGCCAGAGGCACTGAAGCTTTCTTT. This codes for CASSLLPGQGARGTEAFF.

This chain links TRBV5-5 with TRBJ1-5; TRBD1 matches at 9 bases. The junction had 5 bases not matched to a gene; V was cut back by 4 bases and J by 0 bases. Per germline, CDR1 SGHKS and CDR2 YYEKEE (reference sequence). CDR3 length equals 16 residues. The CDR3 DNA is TGTGCCAGCAGCCGAACAGGGGGCGATAGCAATCAGCCCCAGCATTTT. It encodes CASSRTGGDSNQPQHF.

The rearrangement links TRBV9 to TRBJ2-3; 14 nucleotides agree with TRBD2. The CDR3 length is 18 residues. Germline trimming cut 4 bases from V and 1 base from J; bases unmatched to any gene: 8. The germline CDR1 and CDR2 sequences are SGDLS and YYNGEE. The CDR3 spells CASSMGTSGRAGTDTQYF. CDR3 DNA sequence: TGTGCCAGCAGCATGGGGACTAGCGGGAGAGCAGGCACAGATACGCAGTATTTT.

This chain links TRBV12-3 or TRBV12-4 with TRBJ2-2; D gene unclear. The CDR3 contains 13 residues. V was pared by 5 bases and J by 4 bases, with 8 bases between. The CDR3 DNA reads TGTGCCAGCAGTCAAGAGACCACCGGGGAGCTGTTTTTT. This translates into CASSQETTGELFF.

The chain links TRBV9 to TRBJ2-5; 10 positions agree with TRBD2. The V gene's germline CDR1 is SGDLS and CDR2 YYNGEE. The CDR3 contains 18 residues. Trimming at V came to 0 bases and at J to 5 bases, leaving 13 bases not matched to a gene. CDR3 nucleotide sequence: TGTGCCAGCAGCGTAGAGAGCCCCCGTGGTAGCGGGAGGGAGACCCAGTACTTC. Amino acid sequence: CASSVESPRGSGRETQYF. The full variable domain, in which reference TRBV9 and TRBJ2-5 provide the parts outside the CDR3, is DSGVTQTPKHLITATGQRVTLRCSPRSGDLSVYWYQQSLDQGLQFLIQYYNGEERAKGNILERFSAQQFPDLHSELNLSSLELGDSALYFCASSVESPRGSGRETQYFGPGTRLLVL.

V gene TRBV6-1 combines with J gene TRBJ2-7; TRBD2 agrees at 10 bases. The junction had 18 bases not matched to a gene; V was cut back by 11 bases and J by 2 bases. CDR3 length: 17 amino acids. Germline values: CDR1 MNHNS, CDR2 SASEGT. The CDR3 sequence is CAGQSGQGLARTYEQYF. The CDR3 bases are TGTGCCGGGCAATCAGGGCAGGGACTAGCGCGAACCTACGAGCAGTACTTC.

The gene calls are TRBV4-1 and TRBJ2-3; possibly TRBD2 for D (7 bases). Germline CDR1 is MGHRA and CDR2 is YSYEKL. There are 17 residues in the CDR3. V was shortened by 4 bases and J by 2 bases, with 19 bases between the two germline ends. CDR3 region: CASSPRLLGGPTDTQYF. Here the CDR3 DNA reads TGCGCCAGCAGCCCTCGACTCCTGGGGGGGCCCACAGATACGCAGTATTTT.

The CDR3 reads CASSAGRAAGLAFKSSYNEQFF. The CDR3 DNA sequence: TGTGCCAGCAGCGCGGGCAGGGCCGCGGGACTAGCCTTTAAGAGCTCCTACAATGAGCAGTTCTTC. This chain uses TRBV11-2 with TRBJ2-1; TRBD2 matches 9 bases. J gave up 0 bases and V 5 bases, and 23 bases lay outside the gene matches. The CDR3 length is 22 residues. The V gene's germline CDR1 is SGHAT and CDR2 FQNNGV.

The rearrangement joins TRBV10-3 to TRBJ1-2; the D gene is possibly TRBD1 (5 bases). Trimming stripped 2 bases from V and 5 bases from J, with 15 bases between. The CDR3 covers 15 residues. The germline CDR1 and CDR2 sequences are ENHRY and SYGVKD. The CDR3 loop reads CAISENAQGWYGYTF. For the CDR3, the DNA is TGTGCCATCAGTGAGAACGCGCAGGGTTGGTATGGCTACACCTTC.

V is TRBV20-1 and J is TRBJ2-3; tentatively, D is TRBD1 (5 bases). The V gene's germline CDR1 is DFQATT and CDR2 SNEGSKA (reference sequence). V shed 3 bases and J shed 1 base, with 17 bases lying between them. CDR3 size: 16 residues. The CDR3 loop is CSASVTPLTGTDTQYF. The CDR3 DNA reads as TGCAGTGCTAGCGTCACCCCCCTGACAGGCACAGATACGCAGTATTTT.

V and J are TRBV5-1 and TRBJ2-2; TRBD1 matches 7 bases. The V segment lost 1 base and the J segment 3 bases; nucleotides outside the gene matches: 6. The CDR3 totals 16 residues. Germline V gives CDR1 SGHRS, CDR2 YFSETQ. The CDR3 is CASSLIDRADTGELFF. CDR3 nucleotides: TGCGCCAGCAGCTTGATCGACAGGGCCGACACCGGGGAGCTGTTTTTT. The whole variable domain, remainder taken from reference TRBV5-1 and TRBJ2-2, is KAGVTQTPRYLIKTRGQQVTLSCSPISGHRSVSWYQQTPGQGLQFLFEYFSETQRNKGNFPGRFSGRQFSNSRSEMNVSTLELGDSALYLCASSLIDRADTGELFFGEGSRLTVL.

The gene calls are TRBV5-4 and TRBJ2-7, with D uncertain. TRBJ2-5 matches the DNA end more closely, so the J call is doubtful. Germline CDR1 SGHNT, CDR2 YYREEE (reference sequence). The CDR3 is 13 residues long. As DNA, the CDR3 is TGTGCCAGCAGCTTGGGGATTGGAGAGACCCAGTACTTC. This encodes CASSLGIGETQYF.

This clonotype has just a few counts. The chain recombines TRBV29-1 with TRBJ1-1; 8 bases line up with TRBD1. J gave up 4 bases and V 2 bases, and 3 bases lay outside the gene matches. The CDR3 is 13 amino acids. Germline lookup yields CDR1 SQVTM and CDR2 ANQGSEA. Here the CDR3 DNA reads TGCAGCGTTGAACAGGGGGCGAGCACTGAAGCTTTCTTT. It yields the protein CSVEQGASTEAFF.

This clonotype has just a few counts. The V gene is TRBV29-1, the J gene TRBJ1-1; D is unclear. Trimming shortened V by 4 bases and J by 6 bases, and 9 bases separated the two germline ends. Germline loops: CDR1 SQVTM, CDR2 ANQGSEA. This CDR3 is built from 11 residues. The CDR3 DNA reads as TGCAGCGTTGGTCTGGCCCCTGAAGCTTTCTTT. This codes for CSVGLAPEAFF.

V and J are TRBV12-5 and TRBJ1-5; no clear D gene. Germline assignment: CDR1 LGHNT and CDR2 FRNRAP. V shed 1 base and J shed 9 bases, with 19 bases lying between them. This CDR3 is built from 16 residues. CDR3 sequence: CASGLDQLGWERPQHF. The CDR3 coding sequence is TGTGCTAGTGGTTTGGACCAATTGGGGTGGGAAAGGCCCCAGCATTTT.

The chain employs TRBV5-1 and TRBJ2-7; D not certain. Trimming took 5 bases from V and 2 from J, leaving 8 bases between them. The V gene's germline CDR1 is SGHRS and CDR2 YFSETQ. The CDR3 has 12 residues. The CDR3 region has the DNA TGCGCCAGCAGGCTAGAGGCCTACGAGCAGTACTTC. Translation: CASRLEAYEQYF.

The V call is TRBV9, the J call TRBJ2-1, with TRBD2 identical over 13 bases. Germline V gene sequence: CDR1 SGDLS, CDR2 YYNGEE. Germline trimming cut 4 bases from V and 8 bases from J; bases unmatched to any gene: 9. The CDR3 loop spans 16 amino acids. The CDR3 sequence is CASSPRLAGGNDEQFF. The CDR3 DNA follows: TGTGCCAGCAGCCCCCGACTAGCGGGAGGTAATGATGAGCAGTTCTTC.

The V and J genes are TRBV5-1 and TRBJ2-1; a possible D gene is TRBD2 (5 bases). Per germline, CDR1 SGHRS and CDR2 YFSETQ. V gave up 3 bases and J gave up 9 bases, with 10 bases separating them. The length of the CDR3 is 12 residues. CDR3 DNA: TGCGCCAGCAGCTCTTTTGCGGGTGAGCAGTTCTTC. Translation gives CASSSFAGEQFF.